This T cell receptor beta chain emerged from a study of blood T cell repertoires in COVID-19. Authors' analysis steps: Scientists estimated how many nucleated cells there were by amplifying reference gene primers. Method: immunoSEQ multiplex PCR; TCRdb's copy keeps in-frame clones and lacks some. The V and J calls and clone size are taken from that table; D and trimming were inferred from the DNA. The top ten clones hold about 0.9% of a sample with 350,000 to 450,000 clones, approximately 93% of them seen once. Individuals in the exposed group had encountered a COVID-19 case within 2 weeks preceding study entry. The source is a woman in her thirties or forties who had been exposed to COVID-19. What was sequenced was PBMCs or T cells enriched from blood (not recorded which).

The CDR3 DNA follows: TGTGCCAGCAGTTACATCGCCGTCGGAGGCAACGTCCTGACTTTC. Translated, it gives CASSYIAVGGNVLTF. The chain carries TRBV6-2 or TRBV6-3 and TRBJ2-6; weak D call: TRBD2 (5 bases). The CDR3 spans 15 residues. The V end lost 2 bases, the J end lost 9 bases, and 14 bases lay between the germline ends. The germline CDR1 and CDR2 sequences are MNHEY and SVGEGT.